The 7 T cell receptor beta chains presented below share a single source sample, sequenced in a study of T cells in localized non-small cell lung cancer. Data came from immunoSEQ multiplex PCR; TCRdb stores just in-frame clones and leaves some out. Of 6,300 or so clones in the sample, over 14% were seen once. Sequenced material: normal lung tissue next to the tumor, taken before any cancer treatment. These receptors were taken from a male donor aged 60 or over with stage II squamous cell lung carcinoma.

The DNA of the CDR3 is TGTGCCAGCAGTCGAGACTTAGGGGGAAATCAGCCCCAGCATTTT. Translating it yields CASSRDLGGNQPQHF. This sequence joins TRBV9 and TRBJ1-5; D possibly corresponds to TRBD1 (6 bases). The CDR3 covers 15 residues. From germline, CDR1 is SGDLS and CDR2 YYNGEE. Trimming left V 5 bases short and J 4 bases short, with 16 bases between. Full variable domain (remainder filled in from reference TRBV9 and TRBJ1-5): DSGVTQTPKHLITATGQRVTLRCSPRSGDLSVYWYQQSLDQGLQFLIQYYNGEERAKGNILERFSAQQFPDLHSELNLSSLELGDSALYFCASSRDLGGNQPQHFGDGTRLSIL.

This clone was counted between two and nine times. The DNA for the CDR3 is TGTGCCAGCAGTCCGGCTAGGGCATCCTACGAGCAGTACTTC. This translates into CASSPARASYEQYF. The J gene is TRBJ2-7, the V gene TRBV6-8, with unresolved D. Germline-derived CDR1 and CDR2 are MNHGY and SAAAGT. V lost 5 bases and J 1 base, leaving 12 bases between the germline ends. The CDR3 runs 14 residues.

This clone appeared a single time. V is TRBV19 and J is TRBJ1-5, with D possibly matching TRBD1 (6 bases). This CDR3 has 15 residues. Germline CDR1 is LNHDA and CDR2 is SQIVND (reference sequence). With 1 base removed from V and 5 bases from J, the gap between germline ends came to 12 bases. CDR3 protein: CASSIARGAHQPQHF. CDR3 in DNA: TGTGCCAGTAGTATAGCTAGGGGGGCTCATCAGCCCCAGCATTTT.

This clone showed up just a few times. The chain links TRBV4-1 to TRBJ2-7; no clear D. Germline V gene data show CDR1 as MGHRA and CDR2 as YSYEKL. This CDR3 region has 15 residues. V was cut by 0 bases and J by 2 bases, with 11 bases left in between. The CDR3 coding sequence is TGCGCCAGCAGCCAAGAGGGCAGCTTAACCTACGAGCAGTACTTC. Translation: CASSQEGSLTYEQYF.

Relative to its sample, this clone is medium-sized. V is TRBV11-3 and J is TRBJ1-2; perhaps TRBD1 as D (5 bases). The CDR3 runs to 15 residues. V was shortened by 5 bases and J by 8 bases, with 21 bases between the two germline ends. Germline-derived CDR1 and CDR2 are SGHNT and YENEEA. The CDR3 DNA follows: TGTGCCAGCAGCAGAGTCGCCGGGGCCGTCAGGGGCTACACCTTC. It is translated as CASSRVAGAVRGYTF. The complete variable domain, with remaining parts taken from reference TRBV11-3 and TRBJ1-2, reads EAGVVQSPRYKIIEKKQPVAFWCNPISGHNTLYWYLQNLGQGPELLIRYENEEAVDDSQLPKDRFSAERLKGVDSTLKIQPAELGDSAVYLCASSRVAGAVRGYTFGSGTRLTVV.

J is TRBJ2-7 and V is TRBV19; 7 nucleotides line up with TRBD1. Germline-derived CDR1 and CDR2 are LNHDA and SQIVND (reference sequence). This CDR3 spans 15 amino acids. The J segment lost 2 bases and the V segment lost 5 bases, leaving 9 bases of the junction unmatched. The CDR3 loop reads CASSPMGQPPYEQYF. The CDR3 DNA is TGTGCCAGTAGTCCCATGGGACAGCCCCCCTACGAGCAGTACTTC.

This clone came up a few times. This sequence joins TRBV11-3 and TRBJ1-3, with 7 nucleotides matching TRBD1. Looked up from germline, CDR1 is SGHNT and CDR2 is YENEEA. J gave up 3 bases and V 8 bases, and 10 bases lay outside the gene matches. The CDR3 runs to 15 residues. The CDR3 DNA follows: TGTGCCAGCTATCGGACAGGATCGCTTGGAAACACCATATATTTT. Its translation: CASYRTGSLGNTIYF.